The TCR beta chain under discussion was sequenced for a study of T cells in Graves' hyperthyroidism and ophthalmopathy. Study outcomes and limitations: In simple terms, a model built on 13 V-J features told ophthalmopathy apart from stable hyperthyroidism. Most thyroid clonotypes expanded above 0.001 appeared in blood too. The model identified upcoming ophthalmopathy a median approximately six months ahead of onset.

This clonotype was counted many times. Its antigen is not known. CDR1 is SNHLY and CDR2 is FYNNEI in the germline V gene. The CDR3 totals 10 residues. V was cut by 6 bases and J by 5 bases, with 2 bases left in between. The CDR3 regions of TCR beta were amplified from RNA transcripts. The HTBI set primed first-round TCR CDR3 RT-PCR. TCRdb reprocessed the multiplex PCR reads with MiXCR, giving one entry per CDR3 protein. The table has roughly 400,000 distinct CDR3 sequences, roughly 13% seen once. The receptor's source is a man aged 50 to 59 with Graves' ophthalmopathy. The chain couples TRBV2 to TRBJ2-1; D ambiguous. Material for sequencing was blood. The CDR3 region has the DNA TGTGCCAGCAGGAACAATGAGCAGTTCTTC. Its protein product is CASRNNEQFF.